The clone carrying this T cell receptor beta chain has just one count. Per the original methods: Reference gene primer amplification gave estimated nucleated cell counts. The table came from immunoSEQ multiplex PCR; TCRdb's copy has only in-frame clones and leaves some out. Clone size and the V and J calls come from that table; the DNA yielded D and trimming. The table includes about 140,000 clones, roughly four fifths detected once. This entry belongs to a study of blood T cell repertoires in COVID-19. Study-level information: Acute-phase and convalescent COVID-19 samples originated in the United States, Italy and Spain. In each case, the material was cDNA or gDNA derived from T cells, B-cell-depleted T cells, or PBMCs.

The TCR was taken from a woman of 80 years or more with active or convalescent COVID-19. Sequencing used peripheral blood.

The CDR3 region has the DNA TGTGCCAGCAGCAAACAGGGGGCATTGGATGAGCAGTTCTTC. It specifies CASSKQGALDEQFF. The gene calls are TRBV7-3 and TRBJ2-1; 9 bases line up with TRBD1. With V trimmed by 5 bases and J by 8 bases, 7 bases remained unmatched. The V gene's germline CDR1 is SGHTA and CDR2 FQGTGA. The length of the CDR3 is 14 residues.